A single sample gave rise to the 9 T cell receptor beta chains below, sequenced in a study of T cells in narcolepsy. The table came from immunoSEQ multiplex PCR; TCRdb's copy has only in-frame clones and leaves some out. Found here are roughly 25,000 clones, 80% to 90% of them singletons; the top ten hold 1.3%. Specimen: CD45RA- memory CD4+ T cells from PBMCs. All receptors come from a human donor with narcolepsy.

Concerning this clone itself: A read error may produce the germline difference seen at one junction end. The rearrangement links TRBV10-3 to TRBJ2-1; 10 nucleotides agree with TRBD2. This CDR3 contains 17 residues. Per germline, CDR1 ENHRY and CDR2 SYGVKD. CDR3 region: CAVRKLAGLGPYNEQFF. The CDR3 region has the DNA TGTGCCGTCAGGAAACTAGCGGGACTCGGGCCCTACAATGAGCAGTTCTTC.

The chain has TRBV6-5 and TRBJ1-2; the D gene is possibly TRBD1 (6 bases). The germline V and J ends were trimmed by 10 bases and 5 bases, with 20 bases remaining between them. Germline V gene sequence: CDR1 MNHEY, CDR2 SVGAGI. The CDR3 contains 14 residues. The CDR3: CATSVGGRSYGYTF. For the CDR3, the DNA is TGTGCCACCTCGGTGGGGGGGCGTTCGTATGGCTACACCTTC.

The chain has TRBV7-8 and TRBJ1-1; possible D gene TRBD1, 6 bases. The CDR3 is 16 residues long. CDR1 and CDR2 from the germline V gene are SGHVS and FQNEAQ. V lost 5 bases and J lost 8, with 24 bases in between. This CDR3 reads CASSPRADRWGGEAFF. The CDR3 region has the DNA TGTGCCAGCAGCCCGAGGGCCGACAGGTGGGGTGGGGAAGCTTTCTTT.

The chain has TRBV11-2 and TRBJ2-2; 7 bases agree with TRBD1. This CDR3 contains 14 residues. Germline V CDR1 and CDR2: SGHAT, FQNNGV. Trimming at V came to 4 bases and at J to 3 bases, leaving 2 bases not matched to a gene. CDR3 nucleotide sequence: TGTGCCAGCAGCTGGGACAGATACACCGGGGAGCTGTTTTTT. Residues: CASSWDRYTGELFF.

This clone was counted a few times. The chain uses TRBV6-6 and TRBJ1-3, with a possible D match to TRBD1 (6 bases). The CDR3 extends over 14 amino acids. V lost 6 bases to trimming and J lost 7 bases, with 16 bases between them. Germline loops: CDR1 MNHNY, CDR2 SVGAGI (reference sequence). CDR3 bases: TGTGCCAGCAGATCACAGGGTGAAGTGAACACCATATATTTT. Amino acids: CASRSQGEVNTIYF.

The chain recombines TRBV7-2 with TRBJ2-7, with D uncertain. V dropped 4 bases and J dropped 0 bases, with 16 bases sitting between them. This CDR3 spans 16 amino acids. CDR1 and CDR2 from the germline V gene are SGHTA and FQGNSA. CDR3 region: CASSSYRSTNSYEQYF. CDR3 bases: TGTGCCAGCAGCTCCTATCGGTCGACCAACTCCTACGAGCAGTACTTC.

The chain joins TRBV11-2 to TRBJ1-1, with unresolved D. The germline CDR1 and CDR2 sequences are SGHAT and FQNNGV. V was pared by 1 base and J by 11 bases, with 17 bases between. This CDR3 comprises 14 residues. The CDR3 spells CASSLGSDVGVAFF. The CDR3 DNA reads as TGTGCCAGCAGCTTAGGCTCGGACGTCGGGGTGGCTTTCTTT.

The chain joins TRBV4-3 to TRBJ2-1, with D possibly being TRBD2 (6 bases). This CDR3 is 17 amino acids long. Germline V gives CDR1 LGHNA, CDR2 YSLEER. Deletions cut 2 bases from V and 8 bases from J, with 22 bases between. Here the CDR3 reads CASSQQIGTSSVDEQFF. The CDR3 DNA is TGCGCCAGCAGCCAACAAATTGGCACTAGCTCAGTCGATGAGCAGTTCTTC.

The chain uses TRBV2 and TRBJ2-7; 12 bases are shared with TRBD2. This CDR3 region has 14 residues. Germline CDR1 reads SNHLY; CDR2 reads FYNNEI. The trim removed 6 bases at V and 3 bases at J, leaving 3 bases unmatched. The CDR3 reads CASRVTSGSYEQYF. CDR3 sequence (DNA): TGTGCCAGCAGGGTGACTAGCGGGAGCTACGAGCAGTACTTC. Looking up the rest from reference TRBV2 and TRBJ2-7 gives the full variable domain: EPEVTQTPSHQVTQMGQEVILRCVPISNHLYFYWYRQILGQKVEFLVSFYNNEISEKSEIFDDQFSVERPDGSNFTLKIRSTKLEDSAMYFCASRVTSGSYEQYFGPGTRLTVT.